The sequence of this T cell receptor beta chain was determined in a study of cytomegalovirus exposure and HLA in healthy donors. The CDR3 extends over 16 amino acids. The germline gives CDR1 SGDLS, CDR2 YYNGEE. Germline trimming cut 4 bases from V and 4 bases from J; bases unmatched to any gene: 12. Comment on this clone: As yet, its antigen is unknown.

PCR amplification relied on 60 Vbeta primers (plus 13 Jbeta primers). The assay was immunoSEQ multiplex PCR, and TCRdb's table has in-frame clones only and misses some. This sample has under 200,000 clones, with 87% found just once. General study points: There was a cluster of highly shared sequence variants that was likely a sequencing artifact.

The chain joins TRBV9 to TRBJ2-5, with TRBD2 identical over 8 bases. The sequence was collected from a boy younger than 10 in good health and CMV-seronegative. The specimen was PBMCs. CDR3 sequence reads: CASSPGDSGKAETQYF. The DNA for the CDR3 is TGTGCCAGCAGCCCAGGGGATAGCGGGAAGGCAGAGACCCAGTACTTC.